One and the same sample provided the 27 T cell receptor beta chains below, sequenced in a study of breast tumors, draining lymph nodes, adjacent tissues. Each CDR3 protein is one row after TCRdb ran MiXCR on the multiplex PCR reads. This sample has roughly 32,000 distinct CDR3 sequences, with 36% found just once. Sample: breast tumor tissue. The receptors here all came from a female donor with breast cancer. Some clones in this sample may be carry-over from other donors' samples.

The genes are TRBV7-6 and TRBJ2-2, with 8 bases that match TRBD1. The CDR3 has 16 amino acids. CDR1 is SGHVS, CDR2 FNYEAQ, per germline. V gave up 0 bases and J gave up 7 bases; unmatched junction bases: 7. CDR3 DNA: TGTGCCAGCAGCTTAGCGATACCAGGGGGCAACGGGGAGCTGTTTTTT. Its protein product is CASSLAIPGGNGELFF.

This clonotype is judged medium-sized. J is TRBJ2-1 and V is TRBV7-8; possible D gene TRBD2, 6 bases. V gave up 3 bases and J gave up 7 bases, with 16 bases separating them. Germline CDR1 reads SGHVS; CDR2 reads FQNEAQ. The CDR3 is made up of 15 amino acids. This CDR3 reads CASSFTPGVGNEQFF. The CDR3 DNA reads TGTGCCAGCAGCTTCACGCCGGGAGTAGGAAATGAGCAGTTCTTC.

This clonotype was counted many times. The chain links TRBV19 to TRBJ1-2; 7 bases line up with TRBD1. This CDR3 has 15 residues. Losses at the gene ends were 1 base for V and 4 bases for J; bases not matched to a gene: 6. Germline V gene sequence: CDR1 LNHDA, CDR2 SQIVND (reference sequence). DNA for the CDR3: TGTGCCAGTAGTATAGTAGACAGGGAAAGCTATGGCTACACCTTC. Translation: CASSIVDRESYGYTF.

The sample holds many counts of this clonotype. V usage is TRBV7-9 and J usage is TRBJ2-7; 9 bases map to TRBD1. The J segment lost 11 bases and the V segment lost 2 bases, leaving 4 bases of the junction unmatched. The CDR3 runs 12 residues. Germline CDR1 and CDR2: SEHNR and FQNEAQ (reference sequence). The CDR3 region is CASSLTGQGKYF. CDR3 nucleotide sequence: TGTGCCAGCAGCTTAACGGGACAGGGAAAGTACTTC.

Comment on this clonotype: Because it lacks the conserved phenylalanine or tryptophan at the end, this CDR3 is likely a read error. The J gene is TRBJ2-3, the V gene TRBV7-2, with unresolved D. The CDR3 spans 15 residues. Deletions cut 1 base from V and 3 bases from J, with 11 bases between. Per the germline V gene, CDR1 is SGHTA and CDR2 is FQGNSA. The CDR3 sequence: CASSLGSLGTDTQYL. The DNA for the CDR3 is TGTGCCAGCAGCTTAGGAAGCTTAGGTACAGATACGCAGTATCTT.

The sample holds many counts of this clonotype. Sequence at one end of the junction differs from germline and may be a read error. The CDR3 region is CASSLAGTGGRSPLHF. The CDR3 DNA follows: TGTGCTAGCAGCTTAGCGGGGACAGGGGGTCGTTCACCCCTCCACTTT. V usage is TRBV7-7 and J usage is TRBJ1-6; 11 bases line up with TRBD1. The CDR3 runs 16 residues. The germline V gene encodes CDR1 SSHAT and CDR2 FNYEAQ (reference sequence).

This clonotype was found many times. The chain links TRBV7-8 to TRBJ2-1; 7 bases match TRBD1. After removal of 5 bases from V and 5 bases from J, the junction contained 9 bases not matched to a gene. The CDR3 is made up of 15 amino acids. Germline loops: CDR1 SGHVS, CDR2 FQNEAQ. The CDR3 sequence: CASSPRDSHDNEQFF. CDR3 DNA: TGTGCCAGCAGCCCTAGGGACAGTCATGACAATGAGCAGTTCTTC.

The genes are TRBV12-3 or TRBV12-4 and TRBJ2-1; TRBD2 might be the D (5 bases). V lost 6 bases, J lost 6 bases, and 18 bases lay in between. The CDR3 sequence is 15 residues long. CDR3 protein: CASSRARGDCNEQFF. The CDR3 DNA reads as TGTGCCAGCAGCCGAGCCCGGGGAGACTGCAATGAGCAGTTCTTC.

V is TRBV14 and J is TRBJ1-3; 8 nucleotides agree with TRBD1. The CDR3 is 15 amino acids. The germline V gene encodes CDR1 SGHDN and CDR2 FVKESK. The junction had 4 bases not matched to a gene; V was cut back by 3 bases and J by 3 bases. The CDR3 region is CASSQRTGSGNTIYF. DNA of the CDR3: TGTGCCAGCAGCCAGCGGACAGGGAGTGGAAACACCATATATTTT.

This clonotype was seen a few times. The V gene is TRBV6-2 or TRBV6-3, the J gene TRBJ2-5; 9 bases align to TRBD1. CDR3 length: 19 residues. Trimming took 4 bases from V and 1 from J; bases not matched to a gene: 16. Germline lookup yields CDR1 MNHEY and CDR2 SVGEGT. The CDR3 sequence is CASSSLQTGGMGAQETQYF. The CDR3 DNA reads as TGTGCCAGCAGTTCGCTCCAGACAGGGGGAATGGGTGCCCAAGAGACCCAGTACTTC.

This clonotype was detected ten times or more. The V and J genes are TRBV20-1 and TRBJ2-1, with D tentatively TRBD1 (5 bases). The germline V gene has CDR1 DFQATT and CDR2 SNEGSKA (reference sequence). V was trimmed by 0 bases and J by 0 bases, leaving 12 bases between them. The CDR3 contains 16 residues. The CDR3: CSAREPRVSSYNEQFF. CDR3 DNA: TGCAGTGCTAGAGAGCCCAGGGTGAGCTCCTACAATGAGCAGTTCTTC.

A note on this clonotype: This may be a read error, as it is one base from a much larger clone. The chain is built from TRBV30 and TRBJ2-7, with D unresolved. Germline CDR1 GTSNPN, CDR2 SVGIG (reference sequence). Trimming took 2 bases from V and 2 from J, leaving 10 bases between them. This CDR3 has 13 residues. The CDR3: CAWSIRVTYEQYF. In DNA form, the CDR3 reads TGTGCCTGGAGTATCAGAGTAACCTACGAGCAGTACTTC.

This clonotype was seen ten or more times. This chain connects TRBV5-6 to TRBJ2-3, with no clear D. The CDR3 consists of 14 residues. V was cut by 0 bases and J by 3 bases, with 8 bases left in between. Per germline, CDR1 SGHDT and CDR2 YYEEEE. CDR3 protein: CASSLGRRTDTQYF. The CDR3 nucleotides are TGTGCCAGCAGCTTGGGCAGAAGGACAGATACGCAGTATTTT. The whole variable domain, remainder taken from reference TRBV5-6 and TRBJ2-3, is DAGVTQSPTHLIKTRGQQVTLRCSPKSGHDTVSWYQQALGQGPQFIFQYYEEEERQRGNFPDRFSGHQFPNYSSELNVNALLLGDSALYLCASSLGRRTDTQYFGPGTRLTVL.

Many counts were recorded for this clonotype. This chain connects TRBV30 to TRBJ2-1, with D unresolved. Germline CDR1 and CDR2: GTSNPN and SVGIG (reference sequence). V shed 0 bases and J shed 11 bases, with 8 bases lying between them. The CDR3 runs 11 residues. The CDR3 is CAWSVQSQQFF. CDR3 nucleotides: TGTGCCTGGAGTGTACAGTCCCAGCAGTTCTTC.

Details on this clonotype: It may be a read error: a sequence one base away is much more abundant. The chain joins TRBV19 to TRBJ1-4; TRBD1 matches 9 bases. Looked up from germline, CDR1 is LNHDA and CDR2 is SQIVND (reference sequence). The CDR3 spans 14 residues. The CDR3 region has the DNA TGTGCCAGTAGGTCCGGGACAGGGACCGAAAAACAGTTTTTT. Translating gives CASRSGTGTEKQFF. Using reference TRBV19 and TRBJ1-4 for the parts outside the CDR3, the full variable domain is DGGITQSPKYLFRKEGQNVTLSCEQNLNHDAMYWYRQDPGQGLRLIYYSQIVNDFQKGDIAEGYSVSREKKESFPLTVTSAQKNPTAFYLCASRSGTGTEKQFFGSGTQLSVL.

This clonotype was found many times. V usage is TRBV10-1 and J usage is TRBJ2-3, with 9 nucleotides matching TRBD2. The germline gives CDR1 WNHNN, CDR2 SYGVQD (reference sequence). Losses at the gene ends were 2 bases for V and 1 base for J; bases not matched to a gene: 4. The CDR3 is 16 residues long. CDR3 DNA: TGCGCCAGCAGTGAGGAAAGACTAGCGGGCACAGATACGCAGTATTTT. This codes for CASSEERLAGTDTQYF.

This clonotype occurred many times. J is TRBJ2-7 and V is TRBV28, with a possible D match to TRBD1 (5 bases). The V end lost 8 bases, the J end lost 2 bases, and 10 bases lay between the germline ends. CDR3 length: 12 residues. Germline V gene sequence: CDR1 MDHEN, CDR2 SYDVKM. In DNA form, the CDR3 reads TGTGCCAGCGCGACAGTGACCTACGAGCAGTACTTC. Translating gives CASATVTYEQYF.

This clonotype was recorded many times. The genes are TRBV6-6 and TRBJ2-6; 9 bases agree with TRBD1. The V segment lost 2 bases and the J segment 0 bases; nucleotides outside the gene matches: 2. CDR3 length equals 17 residues. Per germline, CDR1 MNHNY and CDR2 SVGAGI (reference sequence). CDR3 region: CASSYDRGASGANVLTF. The CDR3 nucleotides read TGTGCCAGCAGTTACGACAGGGGGGCCTCTGGGGCCAACGTCCTGACTTTC.

This clonotype was observed many times. This sequence joins TRBV6-6 and TRBJ2-7; 7 bases fit TRBD2. Germline V gene data show CDR1 as MNHNY and CDR2 as SVGAGI (reference sequence). The ends lost 6 bases at V and 1 base at J; junction bases unmatched: 9. The CDR3 has 15 amino acids. The CDR3 reads CASRLGDGGSYEQYF. In DNA form, the CDR3 reads TGTGCCAGCAGATTAGGGGACGGGGGGTCCTACGAGCAGTACTTC.

This clonotype came up a few times. This rearrangement joins TRBV2 to TRBJ2-1; D ambiguous. Trimming cost V 10 bases and J 4 bases, with 17 bases left between them. This CDR3 comprises 14 residues. Per the germline V gene, CDR1 is SNHLY and CDR2 is FYNNEI. CDR3 coding DNA: TGTGCCACCAAAAGAGTCCTAGATTACAATGAGCAGTTCTTC. It encodes CATKRVLDYNEQFF.

This clonotype was detected ten times or more. This chain links TRBV7-2 with TRBJ2-3; D unresolved. The germline V and J ends were trimmed by 4 bases and 2 bases, with 10 bases remaining between them. CDR3 length: 14 amino acids. Germline V lookup: CDR1 SGHTA, CDR2 FQGNSA. The CDR3 region is CASSYGPVTDTQYF. CDR3 bases: TGTGCCAGCAGCTATGGGCCCGTCACAGATACGCAGTATTTT.

This clonotype came up a few times. V usage is TRBV5-6 and J usage is TRBJ1-5; D may be TRBD1 (5 bases). Germline CDR1 SGHDT, CDR2 YYEEEE. Between the trimmed V and J ends, which lost 4 bases and 7 bases, there was a span of 18 bases. This CDR3 has 15 residues. The CDR3 DNA reads as TGTGCCAGCAGCCTTTGGGCAGGGCGACGACAGCCCCAGCATTTT. Its protein product is CASSLWAGRRQPQHF. The complete variable domain, with remaining parts taken from reference TRBV5-6 and TRBJ1-5, reads DAGVTQSPTHLIKTRGQQVTLRCSPKSGHDTVSWYQQALGQGPQFIFQYYEEEERQRGNFPDRFSGHQFPNYSSELNVNALLLGDSALYLCASSLWAGRRQPQHFGDGTRLSIL.

This clonotype has only one observation. CDR3: CAISVEPNEKLFF. The CDR3 coding sequence is TGTGCCATCAGTGTGGAGCCTAATGAAAAACTGTTTTTT. This sequence joins TRBV10-3 and TRBJ1-4; D unclear. V lost 4 bases and J 3 bases, leaving 6 bases between the germline ends. Germline V gene sequence: CDR1 ENHRY, CDR2 SYGVKD. The CDR3 is made up of 13 amino acids.

This clonotype came up many times. The rearrangement uses TRBV11-2 and TRBJ2-3, with a possible D match to TRBD2 (6 bases). The germline V gene has CDR1 SGHAT and CDR2 FQNNGV. The CDR3 has 14 residues. Between the trimmed V and J ends, which lost 3 bases and 3 bases, there was a span of 10 bases. The CDR3 loop is CASSLGLWTDTQYF. The DNA for the CDR3 is TGTGCCAGCAGCTTGGGACTCTGGACAGATACGCAGTATTTT.

This clonotype was detected many times. The chain uses TRBV20-1 and TRBJ2-5, with D tentatively TRBD2 (5 bases). The CDR3 contains 15 residues. The germline CDR1 and CDR2 sequences are DFQATT and SNEGSKA (reference sequence). V lost 1 base, J lost 1 base, and 13 bases lay in between. The CDR3 reads CSARGRGRTQETQYF. Written as DNA, the CDR3 is TGCAGTGCTAGAGGCAGAGGGCGGACCCAAGAGACCCAGTACTTC.

This clonotype was seen ten or more times. The chain uses TRBV7-9 and TRBJ2-7; D uncertain. Germline lookup yields CDR1 SEHNR and CDR2 FQNEAQ (reference sequence). The V end was cut by 4 bases, the J end by 9 bases, with 10 bases between. The CDR3 loop spans 11 amino acids. CDR3 residues: CASSSKLRQYF. CDR3 in DNA: TGTGCCAGCAGCTCGAAACTTAGGCAGTACTTC.

On this clonotype itself: This may come from a read error, since a much larger clone is one base off. This chain uses TRBV20-1 with TRBJ2-7; D ambiguous. CDR1 DFQATT and CDR2 SNEGSKA come from the germline V gene (reference sequence). The CDR3 runs 12 residues. The CDR3 sequence is CSAERTSYGQYF. In nucleotides, the CDR3 is TGCAGTGCCGAACGGACCTCCTACGGGCAGTACTTC.